Below, one T cell receptor beta chain is given with its context. The sample originates from a study of cytomegalovirus exposure and HLA in healthy donors. Amplification used 60 Vbeta primers and 13 Jbeta primers. Using immunoSEQ multiplex PCR, the repertoire was profiled, and TCRdb retains in-frame clones only, with some absent. Of roughly 100,000 clones in the sample, around four fifths were seen once. This sequence was found in a man aged 25 to 40 in good health and CMV-seronegative. Sequencing was carried out using PBMCs.

The CDR3 is CASSQLQGAGYGYTF. Written as DNA, the CDR3 is TGCGCCAGCAGCCAACTACAGGGCGCGGGCTATGGCTACACCTTC. V gene TRBV4-3 combines with J gene TRBJ1-2; a possible D gene is TRBD1 (6 bases). The germline CDR1 and CDR2 sequences are LGHNA and YSLEER. V dropped 2 bases and J dropped 4 bases, with 14 bases sitting between them. The CDR3 has 15 amino acids.